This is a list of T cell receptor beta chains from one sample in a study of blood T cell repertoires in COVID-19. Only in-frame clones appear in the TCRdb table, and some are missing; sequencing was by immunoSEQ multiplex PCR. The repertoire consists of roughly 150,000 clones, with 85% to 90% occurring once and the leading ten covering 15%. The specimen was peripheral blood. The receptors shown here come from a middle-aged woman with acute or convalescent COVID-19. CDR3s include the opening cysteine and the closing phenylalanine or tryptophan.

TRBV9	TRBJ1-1	CASSVSPMNTEAFF
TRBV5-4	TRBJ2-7	CASSAGTDSYEQYF
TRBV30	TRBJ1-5	CAWSTGTSNQPQHF
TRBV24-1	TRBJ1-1	CATSDSAEYTEAFF
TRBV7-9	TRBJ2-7	CASSPGQSYEQYF
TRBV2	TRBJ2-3	CASSELTSGDTQYF
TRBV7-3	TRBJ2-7	CASSLQASYEQYF
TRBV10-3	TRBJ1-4	CAISGSGNEKLFF
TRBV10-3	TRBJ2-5	CAISSSWEGRREDF
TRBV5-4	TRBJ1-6	CASSFGGIDSPLHF
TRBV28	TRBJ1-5	CASSLGREYQPQHF
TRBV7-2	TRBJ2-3	CASNQQASTDTQYF
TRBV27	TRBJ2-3	CASSLTGGGSGDTQYF
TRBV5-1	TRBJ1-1	CASSLFAGTEAFF
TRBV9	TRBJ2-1	CASSVGLAGGGSYNEQFF
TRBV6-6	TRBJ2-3	CASSLPSGFTDTQYF
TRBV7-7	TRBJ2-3	CASSLGLGTDTQYF
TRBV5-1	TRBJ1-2	CASSRTGGAGGYTF
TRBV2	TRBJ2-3	CASRVGSTDTQYF
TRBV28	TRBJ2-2	CASSKVGQKIKTNTGELFF
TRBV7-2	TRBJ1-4	CASSLTHLRTEKLFF
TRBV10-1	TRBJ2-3	CASSSSGTDTQYF
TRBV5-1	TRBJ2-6	CASSLTGPGANVLTF
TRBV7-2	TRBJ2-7	CASSLDISSYEQYF
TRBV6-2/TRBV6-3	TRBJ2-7	CASSYVVTSGSGQQYF
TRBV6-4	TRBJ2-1	CASSDGAGRDEQFF
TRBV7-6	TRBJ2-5	CASSTQGSETQYF
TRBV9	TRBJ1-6	CASSNQGQSNSPLHF
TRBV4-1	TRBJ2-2	CASSFTREWTGELFF
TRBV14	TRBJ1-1	CASSLTGRYTEAFF
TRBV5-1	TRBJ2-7	CASSLEQSAQGAVYF
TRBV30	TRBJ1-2	CAWSRGGAGFYGYTF
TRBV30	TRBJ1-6	CAWSEGQHGSPLHF
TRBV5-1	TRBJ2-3	CATKPAEHTDTQYF
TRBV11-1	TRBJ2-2	CASSLTTGELFF
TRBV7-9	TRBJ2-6	CASSPGTGPLSGANVLTF
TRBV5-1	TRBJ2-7	CASSYFQGSYEQYF
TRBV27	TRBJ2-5	CASSMTGGLYQETQYF
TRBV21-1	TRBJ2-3	CASSKASNIERSSDTQYF
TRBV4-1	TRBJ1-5	CASSPTDRGARPQHF
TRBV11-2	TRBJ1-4	CASSLRGKNNEKLFF
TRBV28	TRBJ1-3	CASSFLPGGVGSGNTIYF
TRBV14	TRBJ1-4	CASSQVSGVTNEKLFF
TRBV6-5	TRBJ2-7	CASSYSQQRSYEQYF
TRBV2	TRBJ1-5	CASNPQGADNQPQHF
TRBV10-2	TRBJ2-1	CASSASDRDYYNEQFF
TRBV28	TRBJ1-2	CASRQGLTGYTF
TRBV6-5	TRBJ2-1	CASSYLQGIHNEQFF
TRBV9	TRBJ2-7	CASSVAPGIPSYEQYF
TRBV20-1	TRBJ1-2	CSATAGWGYTF
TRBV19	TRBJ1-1	CASKKQGPMNTEAFF
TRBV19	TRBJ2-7	CASSTGGRDPYEQYF
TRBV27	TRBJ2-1	CASSYDLGGEQFF